Shown below are 8 T cell receptor beta chains from a single sample sequenced in a study of blood T cells in healthy people across ages. For the second PCR, which ran for roughly 6 to 12 cycles, a sample-barcoded 5' primer and a J-beta primer mix were used. Each CDR3 protein gets one entry after TCRdb re-called the 5' RACE reads with MiXCR. The sample lists about 1.4 million distinct CDR3 sequences, 59% occurring once. What was sequenced was blood. These receptors originate from a man between 18 and 29 years old in good health.

This chain uses TRBV11-2 with TRBJ1-2, with D perhaps matching TRBD1 (5 bases). The CDR3 contains 18 residues. Trimming took 7 bases from V and 4 from J, leaving 28 bases between them. From germline, CDR1 is SGHAT and CDR2 FQNNGV. In DNA, the CDR3 is TGTGCCAGCACCAGAGACAATCCGGTGAGGGGAGAGGCCTATGGCTACACCTTC. Residues: CASTRDNPVRGEAYGYTF.

A single count supports this clonotype. The rearrangement links TRBV20-1 to TRBJ1-1, with D perhaps TRBD1 (6 bases). The CDR3 sequence is 13 residues long. Trimming took 6 bases from V and 4 from J, leaving 15 bases between them. CDR1 DFQATT and CDR2 SNEGSKA come from the germline V gene (reference sequence). CDR3: CSATRGGGTEAFF. CDR3 in DNA: TGCAGTGCCACGAGGGGGGGCGGCACTGAAGCTTTCTTT.

This chain links TRBV6-2 or TRBV6-3 with TRBJ2-5; maybe TRBD1 (6 bases). There are 14 residues in the CDR3. Germline CDR1 reads MNHEY; CDR2 reads SVGEGT. Trimming stripped 1 base from V and 2 bases from J, with 8 bases between. This CDR3 is CASSYYQGQETQYF. The CDR3 DNA follows: TGTGCCAGCAGTTACTACCAGGGGCAAGAGACCCAGTACTTC.

This chain uses TRBV4-3 with TRBJ2-1; D call uncertain. Trimming left V 4 bases short and J 4 bases short, with 14 bases between. The germline gives CDR1 LGHNA, CDR2 YSLEER. The CDR3 runs to 15 residues. The CDR3 DNA sequence: TGCGCCAGCAGCCCGGACGCCCGCCTTTACAATGAGCAGTTCTTC. Its translation: CASSPDARLYNEQFF.

The chain combines TRBV20-1 with TRBJ1-1; possibly TRBD1 for D (5 bases). Germline V gene lookup returns CDR1 DFQATT and CDR2 SNEGSKA (reference sequence). This CDR3 is built from 12 residues. The CDR3 DNA follows: TGCGGGACGGGGCGGATTGACACTGAAGCTTTCTTT. As protein: CGTGRIDTEAFF.

On this clonotype: At one of its ends the junction is not consistent with the germline gene, which may arise from a read error. The chain combines TRBV28 with TRBJ2-1, with 7 positions matching TRBD1. Germline values: CDR1 MDHEN, CDR2 SYDVKM. The CDR3 sequence is 14 residues long. The CDR3 nucleotides are TGTGCCAGCAGCCCGGGACAGCTCTACAATGGGCAGTTCTTC. This codes for CASSPGQLYNGQFF.

This clonotype has just a few counts. This sequence joins TRBV12-3 or TRBV12-4 and TRBJ2-4; D unresolved. V lost 4 bases to trimming and J lost 8 bases, with 9 bases between them. This CDR3 is 12 amino acids long. Here the CDR3 reads CASSSFQHIQYF. The CDR3 coding sequence is TGTGCCAGCAGTTCTTTCCAACACATTCAGTACTTC.

The chain links TRBV3-1 to TRBJ1-2, with a tentative D call TRBD1 (6 bases). V was cut by 0 bases and J by 2 bases, with 19 bases left in between. This CDR3 has 18 residues. CDR1 LGHDT and CDR2 YNNKEL come from the germline V gene (reference sequence). The CDR3 loop is CASSQDLRWGAMNYGYTF. CDR3 bases: TGTGCCAGCAGCCAAGATCTCCGATGGGGGGCGATGAACTATGGCTACACCTTC. Using reference TRBV3-1 and TRBJ1-2 for the parts outside the CDR3, the full variable domain is DTAVSQTPKYLVTQMGNDKSIKCEQNLGHDTMYWYKQDSKKFLKIMFSYNNKELIINETVPNRFSPKSPDKAHLNLHINSLELGDSAVYFCASSQDLRWGAMNYGYTFGSGTRLTVV.